The 20 T cell receptor beta chains in this list originate from one sample, sequenced in a study of T cell repertoires in cytomegalovirus infection. TCRdb used MiXCR to reprocess the reads, holding one entry per CDR3 protein. The sample carries tens of thousands of distinct CDR3 sequences, under 55% recorded once. For these TCRs, the target antigens are not known. This sample comprised CD8+ T cells from cultured PBMCs, obtained from culture after CMV antigen stimulation. All receptors derive from a human donor in good health (CMV status not recorded). Some clones in this sample may be carry-over from other donors' samples.

There are a few counts of this clonotype. The chain employs TRBV7-2 and TRBJ2-1, with a tentative D call TRBD2 (7 bases). V was cut by 5 bases and J by 8 bases, with 22 bases left in between. The germline gives CDR1 SGHTA, CDR2 FQGNSA. The CDR3 spans 16 residues. In nucleotides, the CDR3 is TGTGCCAGCAGCCCGTTTGGGGGGGGGGCTAAGGATGAGCAGTTCTTC. It encodes CASSPFGGGAKDEQFF.

The V call is TRBV12-3 or TRBV12-4, the J call TRBJ2-1; 8 positions agree with TRBD1. The CDR3 is 14 amino acids. V lost 2 bases to trimming and J lost 6 bases; unmatched junction nucleotides: 3. The CDR3 DNA is TGTGCCAGCAGTTTACGGACAGGGTTCAATGAGCAGTTCTTC. Translated: CASSLRTGFNEQFF.

This clonotype was detected a few times. This chain joins TRBV15 and TRBJ2-6, with 8 bases that match TRBD1. V shed 1 base and J 0 bases; nucleotides not matched to a gene: 14. The CDR3 runs 21 residues. Germline loops: CDR1 LNHNV, CDR2 YYDKDF (reference sequence). CDR3 protein: CATSRVEEPGTGLSGANVLTF. DNA of the CDR3: TGTGCCACCAGCAGAGTCGAGGAACCCGGGACAGGCCTCTCTGGGGCCAACGTCCTGACTTTC.

The rearrangement joins TRBV28 to TRBJ2-5; no clear D. The V and J ends lost 6 bases and 5 bases respectively, with 10 bases between them. The CDR3 runs 12 residues. CDR1 MDHEN and CDR2 SYDVKM come from the germline V gene. The CDR3 is CASSFVRETQYF. The CDR3 DNA reads as TGTGCCAGCAGCTTCGTACGGGAGACCCAGTACTTC. The variable domain in full, with the rest retrieved from reference TRBV28 and TRBJ2-5, is DVKVTQSSRYLVKRTGEKVFLECVQDMDHENMFWYRQDPGLGLRLIYFSYDVKMKEKGDIPEGYSVSREKKERFSLILESASTNQTSMYLCASSFVRETQYFGPGTRLLVL.

This clonotype has ten or more counts. The chain couples TRBV7-6 to TRBJ2-1; 7 bases match TRBD2. Germline V lookup: CDR1 SGHVS, CDR2 FNYEAQ. V lost 3 bases, J lost 6 bases, and 2 bases stayed unmatched. This CDR3 has 13 amino acids. DNA of the CDR3: TGTGCCAGCAGCTTGGCTAGCGGCAATGAGCAGTTCTTC. Translating it yields CASSLASGNEQFF. Full variable domain (outside the CDR3, taken from reference TRBV7-6 and TRBJ2-1): GAGVSQSPRYKVTKRGQDVALRCDPISGHVSLYWYRQALGQGPEFLTYFNYEAQQDKSGLPNDRFSAERPEGSISTLTIQRTEQRDSAMYRCASSLASGNEQFFGPGTRLTVL.

The rearrangement links TRBV20-1 to TRBJ2-7; TRBD2 matches at 12 bases. Germline CDR1 is DFQATT and CDR2 is SNEGSKA (reference sequence). The CDR3 is made up of 15 amino acids. J was trimmed by 7 bases and V by 4 bases; bases with no gene match: 11. The DNA for the CDR3 is TGCAGTGCTACCGGGACTAGCGGGTCTTTAAAAGAGCAGTACTTC. It translates to CSATGTSGSLKEQYF.

This sequence joins TRBV4-2 and TRBJ1-4; 10 nucleotides agree with TRBD1. In germline, CDR1 is LGHNA, CDR2 YNFKEQ. J gave up 6 bases and V 4 bases, and 8 bases lay outside the gene matches. The CDR3 loop spans 16 amino acids. Here the CDR3 reads CASSPDFGTGDEKLFF. Written as DNA, the CDR3 is TGTGCCAGCAGCCCTGACTTCGGGACAGGGGATGAAAAACTGTTTTTT.

This clonotype was observed a single time. The V gene is TRBV19, the J gene TRBJ1-1; TRBD1 matches at 7 bases. The germline gives CDR1 LNHDA, CDR2 SQIVND (reference sequence). The CDR3 has 15 residues. The V segment lost 5 bases and the J segment 1 base; nucleotides outside the gene matches: 7. The CDR3 bases are TGTGCCAGTAGTTCCTGGACAGGACCGAACACTGAAGCTTTCTTT. This encodes CASSSWTGPNTEAFF.

This clonotype turned up a few times. The chain links TRBV6-5 to TRBJ1-1; 7 nucleotides agree with TRBD1. Per germline, CDR1 MNHEY and CDR2 SVGAGI. V lost 6 bases and J lost 6; bases outside the gene matches: 4. The CDR3 has 12 residues. As DNA, the CDR3 is TGTGCCAGCAGGGAGGGGACAGCTGAAGCTTTCTTT. It specifies CASREGTAEAFF.

There are a few counts of this clonotype. V is TRBV7-2 and J is TRBJ1-4; 9 nucleotides agree with TRBD1. This CDR3 comprises 14 residues. Trimming removed 6 bases from V and 7 bases from J; junction bases left unmatched: 6. Germline CDR1 and CDR2: SGHTA and FQGNSA. In DNA form, the CDR3 reads TGTGCCAGCAGATATGACAGGGGGGGTGAAAAACTGTTTTTT. Amino acids: CASRYDRGGEKLFF.

This clonotype was counted many times. V usage is TRBV19 and J usage is TRBJ1-5; D is undetermined. The V gene's germline CDR1 is LNHDA and CDR2 SQIVND (reference sequence). Trimming pared 4 bases from V and 5 bases from J, leaving 12 bases between. The CDR3 runs to 14 residues. This CDR3 reads CASSTFSVDQPQHF. The CDR3 coding sequence is TGTGCCAGTAGTACTTTCTCCGTGGATCAGCCCCAGCATTTT. Based on the CDR3 plus reference TRBV19 and TRBJ1-5, the full variable domain is DGGITQSPKYLFRKEGQNVTLSCEQNLNHDAMYWYRQDPGQGLRLIYYSQIVNDFQKGDIAEGYSVSREKKESFPLTVTSAQKNPTAFYLCASSTFSVDQPQHFGDGTRLSIL.

The V and J genes are TRBV4-2 and TRBJ1-5; D might be TRBD1 (5 bases). This CDR3 is built from 15 residues. Per germline, CDR1 LGHNA and CDR2 YNFKEQ. Trimming took off 1 base at V and 3 bases at J, with 10 bases between the two ends. Here the CDR3 DNA reads TGTGCCAGCAGCCAAGTGTTAGGGGCCAATCAGCCCCAGCATTTT. Its translation: CASSQVLGANQPQHF.

The J gene is TRBJ2-3, the V gene TRBV9, with 7 bases lining up with TRBD2. Germline V gene lookup returns CDR1 SGDLS and CDR2 YYNGEE. This CDR3 is 15 amino acids long. J gave up 3 bases and V 0 bases, and 4 bases lay outside the gene matches. The CDR3 nucleotides read TGTGCCAGCAGCGTAGGCGGGAGACAAACAGATACGCAGTATTTT. Translated, it gives CASSVGGRQTDTQYF. Based on the CDR3 plus reference TRBV9 and TRBJ2-3, the full variable domain is DSGVTQTPKHLITATGQRVTLRCSPRSGDLSVYWYQQSLDQGLQFLIQYYNGEERAKGNILERFSAQQFPDLHSELNLSSLELGDSALYFCASSVGGRQTDTQYFGPGTRLTVL.

The CDR3, as DNA: TGTGCCAGCAGCTTAACAGGGTACATGAACACTGAAGCTTTCTTT. Its protein is CASSLTGYMNTEAFF. The V gene is TRBV7-9, the J gene TRBJ1-1; tentatively, D is TRBD1 (6 bases). The germline V gene encodes CDR1 SEHNR and CDR2 FQNEAQ (reference sequence). The CDR3 spans 15 residues. Trimming pared 2 bases from V and 0 bases from J, leaving 10 bases between.

The V gene is TRBV20-1, the J gene TRBJ1-5; 7 bases fit TRBD1. This CDR3 has 16 amino acids. V lost 2 bases to trimming and J lost 4 bases; unmatched junction nucleotides: 11. Germline assignment: CDR1 DFQATT and CDR2 SNEGSKA (reference sequence). The CDR3 nucleotides are TGCAGTGCTAGATCTCTGGCAGGGGGGGGTAATCAGCCCCAGCATTTT. Amino acids: CSARSLAGGGNQPQHF.

This clonotype appeared once. The V and J genes are TRBV7-9 and TRBJ1-1, with D possibly being TRBD1 (5 bases). V was shortened by 4 bases and J by 1 base, with 7 bases between the two germline ends. The length of the CDR3 is 13 residues. Germline CDR1 is SEHNR and CDR2 is FQNEAQ (reference sequence). CDR3 bases: TGTGCCAGCAGCTCGGGACGGAACACTGAAGCTTTCTTT. It specifies CASSSGRNTEAFF.

The J gene is TRBJ2-3, the V gene TRBV20-1; unclear D gene. The length of the CDR3 is 14 residues. Germline CDR1 reads DFQATT; CDR2 reads SNEGSKA (reference sequence). V gave up 2 bases and J gave up 0 bases, with 9 bases separating them. The CDR3 is CSARPLASTDTQYF. The CDR3 nucleotides are TGCAGTGCTAGACCACTTGCTAGCACAGATACGCAGTATTTT.

The rearrangement joins TRBV6-1 to TRBJ2-7; weak D call: TRBD1 (6 bases). V was cut by 2 bases and J by 6 bases, with 14 bases left in between. Germline CDR1 is MNHNS and CDR2 is SASEGT. CDR3 length: 14 amino acids. CDR3 nucleotide sequence: TGTGCCAGCAGTGAATTGGCAGGGGCGGGCGAGCAGTACTTC. Its protein is CASSELAGAGEQYF.

J is TRBJ2-7 and V is TRBV11-3, with TRBD2 as a possible D gene (7 bases). The germline CDR1 and CDR2 sequences are SGHNT and YENEEA. The V gene lost 0 bases and the J gene lost 2 bases, with 17 bases spanning the gap. This CDR3 spans 17 amino acids. The CDR3 spells CASSLDRGLAATYEQYF. The CDR3 DNA sequence: TGTGCCAGCAGCTTAGATCGGGGGCTAGCGGCTACCTACGAGCAGTACTTC.

V and J are TRBV6-5 and TRBJ1-1; D is ambiguous. V shed 2 bases and J shed 1 base, with 8 bases lying between them. This CDR3 is built from 14 residues. Germline-derived CDR1 and CDR2 are MNHEY and SVGAGI. The CDR3 DNA follows: TGTGCCAGCAGTTACCCCGGACGGAACACTGAAGCTTTCTTT. Protein sequence: CASSYPGRNTEAFF.